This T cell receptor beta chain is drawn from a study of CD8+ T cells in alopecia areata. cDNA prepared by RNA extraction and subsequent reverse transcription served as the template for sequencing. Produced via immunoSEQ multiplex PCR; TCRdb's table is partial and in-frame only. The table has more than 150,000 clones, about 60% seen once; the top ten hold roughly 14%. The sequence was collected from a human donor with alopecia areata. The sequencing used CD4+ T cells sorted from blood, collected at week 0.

The CDR3, as DNA: TGTGCCAGCTCCGGGGGAGGGTCGGGGAATAAGGGCTACACCTTC. Protein: CASSGGGSGNKGYTF. The chain has TRBV6-1 and TRBJ1-2; perhaps TRBD1 as D (5 bases). The germline V gene has CDR1 MNHNS and CDR2 SASEGT. Trimming cost V 8 bases and J 8 bases, with 24 bases left between them. The CDR3 runs to 15 residues.